The table lists the clone carrying this TCR beta chain with a few counts. The V gene's germline CDR1 is MNHEY and CDR2 SMNVEV (reference sequence). This CDR3 has 19 residues. Trimming took off 5 bases at V and 6 bases at J, with 26 bases between the two ends. The primer mix had 60 Vbeta and 13 Jbeta primers. Method: immunoSEQ multiplex PCR; TCRdb's copy keeps in-frame clones and lacks some. The sample contains approximately 100,000 clones, 79% of which appear only once. The data originate from a study of cytomegalovirus exposure and HLA in healthy donors. This clonotype was sampled from a woman aged 40 to 50 in good health and CMV-seronegative. Material for sequencing was PBMCs. The rearrangement joins TRBV27 to TRBJ1-6, with D hard to call. The CDR3 is CASSTGKGTVWGFNSPLHF. The CDR3 DNA reads as TGTGCCAGCAGTACGGGGAAGGGTACAGTTTGGGGTTTTAATTCACCCCTCCACTTT.